Given below is one T cell receptor beta chain in context. This receptor's antigen is unknown. A much larger clone lies one base from this, so it may be a read error. Other DNA sequences of this sample code for an identical CDR3. This entry belongs to a study of shared clonotypes between healthy human individuals (dated by TCRdb to about 2020). Concerning the study at large: The cohort included three men and a couple of women between 18 and 49 years of age. Blood TCR repertoires of roughly five healthy adults were deeply sequenced to estimate repertoire size and the extent of clonotype sharing between individuals. Libraries were prepared and TCR repertoires were sequenced by different laboratories using diverse techniques, in order to increase sequencing depth and limit assay-specific biases. Each donor's leukapheresis produced roughly between roughly 0.85 and 9.5 billion PBMCs.

The investigation overall reported the following: Pairwise subsampling led to the expectation that sequencing depth would affect the degree of clonotype sharing among donors. The small number of donors limited the genetic and exposure-history diversity represented. Sampling was limited to blood, and TCR repertoires in tissue likely differ from TCR repertoires in blood.

Using the deep immunoSEQ assay, TCR CDR3 regions were amplified from genomic DNA by multiplex PCR. Genomic DNA extracted from each cell subset was distributed evenly over all wells of several immunoSEQ 96-well plates, and each plate served as one replicate. For unsorted PBMC, 300 to 350 ng genomic DNA, equal to 30,000 or so T cell genomes, was loaded into each replicate PCR. Ten immunoSEQ deep assay plates were used to sequence unsorted PBMC genomic DNA. The purified libraries were quantified using a Qubit 3.0 fluorometer, sized with a Bioanalyzer 2100, and then quantified again using the KAPA Library Quantification kit. Each immunoSEQ 96-well plate was sequenced on its own single-read 150-cycle Illumina NextSeq 550 flow cell. Regarding the original processing steps: Because the immunoSEQ output included only junctional sequences and no quality scores, the filtering could not be the same as the filtering used for full-length reads. To assign V/J genes and CDR3, sequences were annotated against IMGT germline references using PyIR, a Python wrapper for IgBLAST v1.9. Reads were filtered out if the reads had weak V/J assignments (E-value above 1e-6), no CDR3, stop codons, out-of-frame junctions, or ambiguous translated residues. V3J clonotypes were defined by identical inferred V gene, J gene, and CDR3 amino acid sequence. The percentage overlap between two repertoires was calculated by dividing the number of shared unique clonotypes by the size of the smaller repertoire. Richness of each repertoire was evaluated using RTK rarefaction, the Chao1 estimator, and Recon v2.1 estimates of unobserved clonotypes. The table comes from immuneACCESS by way of TCRdb, which keeps in-frame sequences with V and J called. Part of the clones is missing from these tables; in studies checked, under half for an unresolved V gene and the rest for unknown reasons. The V and J calls and the clone size are those of that table, but D and trimming were determined from the DNA. The table for this sample lists under 600,000 clones; around 77% of them were counted only once. Of the sample, approximately 12% falls within the top ten clones.

From the cysteine up to the phenylalanine, the CDR3 has a length of 11 residues. Only the CDR3 portion is preserved as DNA: 33 bases, with reading frame beginning at the first base. Trimming takes 6 bases from V and 4 bases from J, and the germline ends sit 4 bases apart. CDR1 and CDR2 are read off the germline V gene as SNHLY and FYNNEI. Healthy HIV-negative adults with no recently reported acute infections or vaccinations were included as donors. Only Caucasian adults living in Nashville, Tennessee, USA were represented among the donors. For unsorted samples, tens of millions of PBMCs were counted, and genomic DNA was extracted using the QIAamp DNA Blood Mini kit. Blood was collected by leukapheresis, and PBMCs were isolated by Ficoll-Histopaque density gradient centrifugation and then cryopreserved in liquid nitrogen vapor phase.

Recombination linked TRBV2 to TRBJ2-1, with the D gene call left open. Sample: PBMCs. This clonotype was obtained from a woman in her thirties or forties in good health. Some clones in this sample may be carry-over from other donors' samples. The DNA sequence is TGTGCCAGCAGCGCGTACAATGAGCAGTTCTTC. This is translated as CASSAYNEQFF.